The sample holds a few counts of the clone carrying this T cell receptor beta chain. Antigen: not known. The CDR3 consists of 13 residues. Trimming took 3 bases from V and 4 from J; bases not matched to a gene: 5. Germline CDR1 reads DFQATT; CDR2 reads SNEGSKA (reference sequence). TCRdb independently ran MiXCR on the 5' RACE reads; one entry per CDR3 protein. The sample records approximately 700,000 distinct CDR3 sequences, around 6.1% being singletons. The data derive from a study of identical twins. Study-wide results and limits: Analyses based on zero insertions could be partly confounded by invariant MAIT and iNKT cells.

The rearrangement uses TRBV20-1 and TRBJ1-1, with TRBD1 matching over 7 bases. Sequences were obtained from naive T cells sorted from blood. This receptor was taken from a man between 18 and 29 years old in good health. CDR3 in DNA: TGCAGTGCTAGCAAGGGGGCGGTCACTGAAGCTTTCTTT. It is translated as CSASKGAVTEAFF.